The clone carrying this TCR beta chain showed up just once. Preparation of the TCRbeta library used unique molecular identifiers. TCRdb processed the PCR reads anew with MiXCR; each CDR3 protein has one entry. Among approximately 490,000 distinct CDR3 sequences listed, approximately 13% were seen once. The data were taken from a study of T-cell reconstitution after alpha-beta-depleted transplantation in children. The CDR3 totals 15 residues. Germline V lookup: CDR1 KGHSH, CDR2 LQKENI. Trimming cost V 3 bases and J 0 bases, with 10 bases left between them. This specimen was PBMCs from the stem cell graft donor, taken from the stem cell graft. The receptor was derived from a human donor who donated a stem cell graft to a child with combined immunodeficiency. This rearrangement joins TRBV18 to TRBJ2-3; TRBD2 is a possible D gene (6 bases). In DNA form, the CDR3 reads TGTGCCAGCTCACCGCGGAGCGGGAGCACAGATACGCAGTATTTT. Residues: CASSPRSGSTDTQYF.